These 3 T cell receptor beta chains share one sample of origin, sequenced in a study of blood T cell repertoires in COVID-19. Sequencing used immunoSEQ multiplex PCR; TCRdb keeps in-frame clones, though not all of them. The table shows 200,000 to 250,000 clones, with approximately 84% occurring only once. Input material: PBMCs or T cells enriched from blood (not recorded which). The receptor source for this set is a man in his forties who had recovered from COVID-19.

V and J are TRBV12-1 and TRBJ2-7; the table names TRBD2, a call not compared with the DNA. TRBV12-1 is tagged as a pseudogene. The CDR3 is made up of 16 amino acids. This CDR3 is CASSLPTSGRKYEQYF. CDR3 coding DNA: TGTGCCAGCAGCCTTCCTACTAGCGGGAGAAAATACGAGCAGTACTTC.

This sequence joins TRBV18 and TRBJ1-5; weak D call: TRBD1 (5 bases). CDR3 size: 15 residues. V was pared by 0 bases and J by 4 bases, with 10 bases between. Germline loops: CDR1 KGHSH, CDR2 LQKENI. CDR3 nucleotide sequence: TGTGCCAGCTCACCACCGGCAGGGAAGAATCAGCCCCAGCATTTT. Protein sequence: CASSPPAGKNQPQHF.

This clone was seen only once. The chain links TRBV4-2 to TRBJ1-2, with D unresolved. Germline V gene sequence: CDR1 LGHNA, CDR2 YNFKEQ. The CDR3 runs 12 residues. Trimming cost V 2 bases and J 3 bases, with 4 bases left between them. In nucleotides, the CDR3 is TGTGCCAGCAGCCAATCTTACTATGGCTACACCTTC. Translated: CASSQSYYGYTF.